Each of the 2 T cell receptor beta chains below was sequenced from the same sample in a study of T cell responses to AZD1222 COVID-19 vaccine (dated by TCRdb to 2020 to 2022). Libraries came from the immunoSEQ multiplex PCR assay. Held by TCRdb, this immuneACCESS table contains in-frame sequences only and omits some clones. Under half of the omission traces to an unresolved V gene where checked; the cause of the rest is unknown. This sample comprises about 140,000 clones, around nine tenths of them detected only once. 1.9% of the sample lies in the top ten. Reading the label with the study, this specimen's time point is: baseline before first vaccination. The sample in question was peripheral blood, obtained on day 0 of AZD1222 vaccination. Receptor source: an adult in good health.

The rearrangement joins TRBV27 to TRBJ1-1, with 7 bases lining up with TRBD1. V was clipped by 2 bases and J by 12 bases; unmatched bases: 6. The CDR3 is 12 amino acids. The germline gives CDR1 MNHEY, CDR2 SMNVEV (reference sequence). The CDR3 sequence: CASSLPDRVSFF. Here the CDR3 DNA reads TGTGCCAGCAGTTTACCTGACAGGGTATCTTTCTTT.

The chain joins TRBV5-4 to TRBJ2-1, with D unclear. Germline CDR1 reads SGHNT; CDR2 reads YYREEE (reference sequence). The ends were cut back, 4 bases at V and 10 bases at J, with 9 bases in the middle. This CDR3 comprises 11 residues. CDR3 loop: CASSTIGEQFF. For the CDR3, the DNA is TGTGCCAGCAGCACGATTGGGGAGCAGTTCTTC.